This TCR beta chain comes out of a study of T-cell memory formation after mild COVID-19. Study-wide background: TCR clusters were mostly confined to one donor each. Regarding the study as a whole: CD4+ clones that contracted lay mainly in CM and EM; CD8+ ones lay in EMRA. A balance of CD4 and CD8 characterized clones contracting day 15 to 85, whereas later expanders leaned CD4+.

Constant-segment primers and 5'RACE yielded cDNA libraries for TCR alpha and TCR beta, each carrying sample barcodes and UMIs. TCRdb analysed the 5' RACE reads with MiXCR anew, one entry per CDR3 protein. The repertoire holds a few hundred thousand distinct CDR3 sequences, 20% to 25% seen once, with 8.8% in the top ten. Deletions cut 7 bases from V and 5 bases from J, with 11 bases between. Germline CDR1 reads SQVTM; CDR2 reads ANQGSEA. The CDR3 totals 11 residues. Concerning this clonotype itself: Its matching antigen is unknown.

The clonotype comes from an adult woman who had mild COVID-19 (a few samples of this study predate the infection). Cell type and time point are not known. The chain is built from TRBV29-1 and TRBJ1-1, with a tentative D call TRBD1 (5 bases). Sequencing input: PBMCs or a T cell subset sorted from them (not recorded which). CDR3 bases: TGCAGCGGGACTGGGGGGACTGAAGCTTTCTTT. Translation: CSGTGGTEAFF.